These 25 T cell receptor beta chains share one sample of origin, sequenced in a study of blood T cell repertoires in COVID-19 (dated by TCRdb to 2019 to 2021). Library preparation was by the immunoSEQ multiplex PCR assay. The table was pulled from immuneACCESS by TCRdb, which kept in-frame rearrangements only. Such tables lose some clones; where checked, under half of the loss comes from unresolved V genes, and the rest has no known cause. This sample lists some 170,000 clones; 90% were detected once. The ten largest clones capture about a sixth of the sample. Material for sequencing was peripheral blood. These receptors were obtained from a man in his 60s with active or convalescent COVID-19.

The rearrangement links TRBV10-3 to TRBJ2-3, with 10 bases that match TRBD1. There are 17 residues in the CDR3. From germline, CDR1 is ENHRY and CDR2 SYGVKD. J lost 4 bases, V lost 1 base, and 8 bases had no gene match. Written as DNA, the CDR3 is TGTGCCATCAGTGAGTTAAACCGGGACAGGGGTGCAGATACGCAGTATTTT. Amino acids: CAISELNRDRGADTQYF.

The chain uses TRBV9 and TRBJ1-3; D gene ambiguous. From germline, CDR1 is SGDLS and CDR2 YYNGEE. This CDR3 has 14 amino acids. Trimming took off 4 bases at V and 2 bases at J, with 10 bases between the two ends. CDR3 in DNA: TGTGCCAGCAGCACCCCAGGTCCTGGAAACACCATATATTTT. Its translation is CASSTPGPGNTIYF.

The chain links TRBV15 to TRBJ1-1, with D possibly TRBD1 on 6 matching bases. The germline V gene has CDR1 LNHNV and CDR2 YYDKDF (reference sequence). The CDR3 length is 14 residues. V was pared by 0 bases and J by 3 bases, with 8 bases between. CDR3 in amino acids: CATSRDPGDTEAFF. CDR3 bases: TGTGCCACCAGCAGAGATCCAGGGGACACTGAAGCTTTCTTT. The full variable domain, rest sourced from reference TRBV15 and TRBJ1-1, is DAMVIQNPRYQVTQFGKPVTLSCSQTLNHNVMYWYQQKSSQAPKLLFHYYDKDFNNEADTPDNFQSRRPNTSFCFLDIRSPGLGDTAMYLCATSRDPGDTEAFFGQGTRLTVV.

J is TRBJ2-5 and V is TRBV13; the D gene is possibly TRBD1 (5 bases). V gave up 5 bases and J gave up 2 bases, with 21 bases separating them. The CDR3 is 17 amino acids. Germline loops: CDR1 PRHDT, CDR2 FYEKMQ (reference sequence). This CDR3 is CASSLRAASGFQETQYF. The DNA of the CDR3 is TGTGCCAGCAGCCTAAGAGCTGCGTCAGGGTTTCAAGAGACCCAGTACTTC.

V is TRBV19 and J is TRBJ1-1; TRBD1 aligns across 9 bases. This CDR3 is built from 14 residues. V shed 4 bases and J 4 bases; nucleotides not matched to a gene: 4. CDR1 is LNHDA and CDR2 is SQIVND in the germline V gene (reference sequence). The DNA of the CDR3 is TGTGCCAGTAGTACTCTGACAGGGGGCACTGAAGCTTTCTTT. This gives the protein CASSTLTGGTEAFF.

J is TRBJ2-6 and V is TRBV5-8; a weak D match, TRBD2 (5 bases). CDR1 and CDR2 (germline): SGHTS, YDEGEE. The CDR3 length is 14 residues. The ends were cut back, 3 bases at V and 4 bases at J, with 8 bases in the middle. CDR3 DNA: TGTGCCAGCAGCTGGACGGGAGGGGCCAACGTCCTGACTTTC. As protein: CASSWTGGANVLTF.

This sequence joins TRBV30 and TRBJ2-2, with 12 bases identical to TRBD2. There are 16 residues in the CDR3. V lost 0 bases and J lost 7; bases outside the gene matches: 6. In germline, CDR1 is GTSNPN, CDR2 SVGIG (reference sequence). This chain's CDR3 is CAWSVELAGGDGELFF. CDR3 coding DNA: TGTGCCTGGAGTGTAGAACTAGCGGGAGGAGACGGGGAGCTGTTTTTT.

CDR3 loop: CASSERLAGVIGTGELFF. The CDR3 DNA follows: TGTGCCAGCAGCGAAAGACTAGCGGGAGTTATCGGCACCGGGGAGCTGTTTTTT. The rearrangement uses TRBV9 and TRBJ2-2, with 12 bases aligning to TRBD2. Per the germline V gene, CDR1 is SGDLS and CDR2 is YYNGEE. Trimming cost V 3 bases and J 4 bases; bases outside gene matches: 10. The CDR3 is 18 amino acids.

V and J are TRBV5-1 and TRBJ1-4, with D unclear. The germline V gene encodes CDR1 SGHRS and CDR2 YFSETQ. This CDR3 comprises 13 residues. V lost 0 bases, J lost 7 bases, and 7 bases lay in between. The CDR3 region has the DNA TGCGCCAGCAGCTTGGGATCTACTGAAAAACTGTTTTTT. Translated: CASSLGSTEKLFF.

The chain joins TRBV29-1 to TRBJ1-2; D gene unclear. Germline CDR1 SQVTM, CDR2 ANQGSEA. V lost 4 bases and J lost 2, with 5 bases in between. This CDR3 has 11 amino acids. CDR3 sequence (DNA): TGCAGCGTTGGGGAGAACTATGGCTACACCTTC. This gives the protein CSVGENYGYTF.

This clone was recorded a few times. V and J are TRBV19 and TRBJ1-3; tentatively, D is TRBD1 (6 bases). CDR3 size: 16 residues. Germline CDR1 and CDR2: LNHDA and SQIVND (reference sequence). Between the trimmed V and J ends, which lost 8 bases and 7 bases, there was a span of 24 bases. The CDR3 here is CASLDSSLTLDNTIYF. DNA of the CDR3: TGTGCCAGTTTGGACAGCAGTCTTACGCTGGACAACACCATATATTTT.

Written as DNA, the CDR3 is TGTGCCAGCAGTAGCGGGACAGCCTATGGCTACACCTTC. It translates to CASSSGTAYGYTF. This chain connects TRBV5-6 to TRBJ1-2, with 7 bases lining up with TRBD1. V lost 5 bases and J lost 4; bases outside the gene matches: 5. Germline V lookup: CDR1 SGHDT, CDR2 YYEEEE. The CDR3 length is 13 residues.

This rearrangement joins TRBV19 to TRBJ2-3, with TRBD2 identical over 13 bases. The germline V gene encodes CDR1 LNHDA and CDR2 SQIVND (reference sequence). Trimming took 4 bases from V and 2 from J; bases not matched to a gene: 9. The CDR3 contains 18 residues. This chain's CDR3 is CASSSRLAGGLNTDTQYF. The CDR3 bases are TGTGCCAGTAGTAGTAGACTAGCGGGGGGCTTAAACACAGATACGCAGTATTTT.

CDR3 bases: TGTGCCATCAGACAGGACAGACCAGAGACCCAGTACTTC. This translates into CAIRQDRPETQYF. The chain couples TRBV10-3 to TRBJ2-5; weak D call: TRBD1 (6 bases). The CDR3 consists of 13 residues. Germline CDR1 reads ENHRY; CDR2 reads SYGVKD. Trimming cost V 6 bases and J 4 bases, with 12 bases left between them.

The J gene is TRBJ1-4, the V gene TRBV15; D possibly corresponds to TRBD1 (5 bases). V dropped 4 bases and J dropped 7 bases, with 13 bases sitting between them. CDR3 length: 14 residues. Germline loops: CDR1 LNHNV, CDR2 YYDKDF (reference sequence). CDR3 amino acids: CATSTSPQGEKLFF. CDR3 bases: TGTGCCACCAGCACAAGCCCTCAGGGTGAAAAACTGTTTTTT.

The chain combines TRBV11-2 with TRBJ1-1, with D maybe TRBD1 (6 bases). The germline gives CDR1 SGHAT, CDR2 FQNNGV. This CDR3 has 14 amino acids. Trimming shortened V by 4 bases and J by 1 base, and 10 bases separated the two germline ends. CDR3 DNA: TGTGCCAGCAGCTCCACAGGGCCGAACACTGAAGCTTTCTTT. As protein: CASSSTGPNTEAFF.

This sequence joins TRBV5-1 and TRBJ1-5, with 7 bases matching TRBD1. The CDR3 has 15 amino acids. Trimming removed 0 bases from V and 4 bases from J; junction bases left unmatched: 4. CDR1 SGHRS and CDR2 YFSETQ come from the germline V gene. This chain's CDR3 is CASSLEGQWNQPQHF. The CDR3 DNA reads TGCGCCAGCAGCTTGGAGGGACAGTGGAATCAGCCCCAGCATTTT. Based on the CDR3 plus reference TRBV5-1 and TRBJ1-5, the full variable domain is KAGVTQTPRYLIKTRGQQVTLSCSPISGHRSVSWYQQTPGQGLQFLFEYFSETQRNKGNFPGRFSGRQFSNSRSEMNVSTLELGDSALYLCASSLEGQWNQPQHFGDGTRLSIL.

The chain has TRBV11-2 and TRBJ1-2; the D gene is possibly TRBD1 (5 bases). Germline loops: CDR1 SGHAT, CDR2 FQNNGV. V shed 0 bases and J shed 3 bases, with 17 bases lying between them. The CDR3 spans 17 residues. The CDR3 sequence: CASSLDNGGSYDYGYTF. Written as DNA, the CDR3 is TGTGCCAGCAGCTTAGATAACGGGGGTTCATACGACTATGGCTACACCTTC.

The chain recombines TRBV25-1 with TRBJ2-1; D uncertain. CDR1 is MGHDK and CDR2 is SYGVNS in the germline V gene. V dropped 1 base and J dropped 2 bases, with 12 bases sitting between them. The CDR3 contains 16 residues. The CDR3 loop is CASSESSGRPYNEQFF. The CDR3 coding sequence is TGTGCCAGCAGTGAATCCTCGGGTAGGCCCTACAATGAGCAGTTCTTC.

This CDR3 is CASSLVAGDTGELFF. The CDR3 nucleotides are TGCGCCAGCAGCTTGGTAGCGGGGGACACCGGGGAGCTGTTTTTT. J is TRBJ2-2 and V is TRBV5-1; 9 nucleotides match TRBD2. The V gene end was trimmed by 0 bases and the J gene end by 3 bases; junction bases not matched to a gene: 0. The germline gives CDR1 SGHRS, CDR2 YFSETQ. The CDR3 has 15 amino acids. Complete variable domain (other parts from reference TRBV5-1 and TRBJ2-2): KAGVTQTPRYLIKTRGQQVTLSCSPISGHRSVSWYQQTPGQGLQFLFEYFSETQRNKGNFPGRFSGRQFSNSRSEMNVSTLELGDSALYLCASSLVAGDTGELFFGEGSRLTVL.

V and J are TRBV10-1 and TRBJ2-7, with TRBD2 matching 14 bases. The CDR3 extends over 15 amino acids. The germline V gene has CDR1 WNHNN and CDR2 SYGVQD (reference sequence). With V trimmed by 5 bases and J by 7 bases, 7 bases remained unmatched. CDR3 amino acids: CASSPRLAGGGEQYF. CDR3 bases: TGCGCCAGCAGTCCTCGACTAGCGGGAGGGGGTGAGCAGTACTTC.

The gene calls are TRBV5-6 and TRBJ2-1; TRBD2 is a possible D gene (5 bases). The V end was cut by 4 bases, the J end by 4 bases, with 9 bases between. The CDR3 has 13 residues. Germline loops: CDR1 SGHDT, CDR2 YYEEEE. The CDR3, as DNA: TGTGCCAGCAGCACCGGGGTTTACAATGAGCAGTTCTTC. Protein: CASSTGVYNEQFF.

The chain is built from TRBV27 and TRBJ1-5, with a possible D match to TRBD1 (6 bases). This CDR3 region has 14 residues. The V end was cut by 6 bases, the J end by 3 bases, with 12 bases between. Germline V gene sequence: CDR1 MNHEY, CDR2 SMNVEV (reference sequence). The CDR3 region has the DNA TGTGCCAGCAGAATAACAGGGTCCAATCAGCCCCAGCATTTT. Encoded protein: CASRITGSNQPQHF.

This chain links TRBV6-1 with TRBJ2-7, with a weak D call TRBD2 (6 bases). The CDR3 is 17 residues long. The germline V gene has CDR1 MNHNS and CDR2 SASEGT. V lost 0 bases and J 1 base, leaving 16 bases between the germline ends. In DNA form, the CDR3 reads TGTGCCAGCAGTGAAGCGCTTGGTAGCGGTGATTCCTACGAGCAGTACTTC. This sequence encodes CASSEALGSGDSYEQYF.

The gene calls are TRBV9 and TRBJ2-1; D is unclear. This CDR3 is 14 amino acids long. V was trimmed by 0 bases and J by 4 bases, leaving 8 bases between them. Germline-derived CDR1 and CDR2 are SGDLS and YYNGEE. CDR3 nucleotide sequence: TGTGCCAGCAGCGTAGTAAACAGATACAATGAGCAGTTCTTC. It specifies CASSVVNRYNEQFF.